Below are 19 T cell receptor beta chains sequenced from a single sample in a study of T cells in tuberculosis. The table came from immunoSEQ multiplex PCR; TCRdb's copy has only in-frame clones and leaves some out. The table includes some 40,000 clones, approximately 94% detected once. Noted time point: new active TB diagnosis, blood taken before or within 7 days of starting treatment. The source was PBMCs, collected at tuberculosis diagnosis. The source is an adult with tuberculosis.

The chain's CDR3 is CASSVGGGTGGELFF. For the CDR3, the DNA is TGTGCCAGCAGCGTCGGTGGGGGCACAGGCGGGGAGCTGTTTTTT. The chain is built from TRBV9 and TRBJ2-2; D is possibly TRBD1 (6 bases). The CDR3 covers 15 residues. V dropped 2 bases and J dropped 7 bases, with 15 bases sitting between them. CDR1 is SGDLS and CDR2 is YYNGEE in the germline V gene. Combining the CDR3 with reference TRBV9 and TRBJ2-2 gives the whole variable domain DSGVTQTPKHLITATGQRVTLRCSPRSGDLSVYWYQQSLDQGLQFLIQYYNGEERAKGNILERFSAQQFPDLHSELNLSSLELGDSALYFCASSVGGGTGGELFFGEGSRLTVL.

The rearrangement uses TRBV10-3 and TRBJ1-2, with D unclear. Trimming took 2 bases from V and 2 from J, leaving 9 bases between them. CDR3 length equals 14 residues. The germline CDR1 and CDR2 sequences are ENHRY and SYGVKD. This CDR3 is CAISEGLGNYGYTF. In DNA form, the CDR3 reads TGTGCCATCAGTGAGGGGCTTGGGAACTATGGCTACACCTTC.

CDR3 protein: CTSSPPRASGGAGAKNIQYF. As DNA, the CDR3 is TGCACCAGCAGCCCACCCCGCGCTAGCGGGGGGGCAGGGGCCAAAAACATTCAGTACTTC. The rearrangement uses TRBV1 and TRBJ2-4; TRBD2, the table's D call, lacks a check against the DNA. TRBV1 is shown as a pseudogene. CDR3 size: 20 residues.

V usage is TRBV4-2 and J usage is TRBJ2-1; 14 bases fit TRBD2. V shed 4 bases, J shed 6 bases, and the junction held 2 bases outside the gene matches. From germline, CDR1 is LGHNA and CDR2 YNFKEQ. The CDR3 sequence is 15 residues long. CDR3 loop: CASSPTSGGANEQFF. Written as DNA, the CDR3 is TGTGCCAGCAGCCCGACTAGCGGGGGGGCCAATGAGCAGTTCTTC.

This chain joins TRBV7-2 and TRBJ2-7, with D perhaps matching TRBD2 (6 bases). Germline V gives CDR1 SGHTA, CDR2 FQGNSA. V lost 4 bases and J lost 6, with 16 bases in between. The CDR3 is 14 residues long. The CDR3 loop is CASSYPFGGLEQYF. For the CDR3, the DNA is TGTGCCAGCAGCTACCCCTTCGGAGGGCTCGAGCAGTACTTC.

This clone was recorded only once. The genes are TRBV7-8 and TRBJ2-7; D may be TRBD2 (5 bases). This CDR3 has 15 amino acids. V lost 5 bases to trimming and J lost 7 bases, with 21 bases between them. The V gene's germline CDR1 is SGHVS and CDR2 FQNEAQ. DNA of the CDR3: TGTGCCAGCAGCCCGGACCGCCCGACCCCGGGGGAGCAGTACTTC. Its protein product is CASSPDRPTPGEQYF.

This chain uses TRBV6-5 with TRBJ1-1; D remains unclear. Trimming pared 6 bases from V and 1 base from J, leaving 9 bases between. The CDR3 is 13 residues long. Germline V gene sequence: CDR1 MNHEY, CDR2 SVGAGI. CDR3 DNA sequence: TGTGCCAGCAGAAGAACAGAGAACACTGAAGCTTTCTTT. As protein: CASRRTENTEAFF.

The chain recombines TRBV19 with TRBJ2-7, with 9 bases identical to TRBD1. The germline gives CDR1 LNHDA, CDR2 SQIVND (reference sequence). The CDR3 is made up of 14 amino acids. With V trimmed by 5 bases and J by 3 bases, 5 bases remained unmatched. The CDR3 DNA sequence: TGTGCCAGTAGTCCGGGACAGGGACTCTACGAGCAGTACTTC. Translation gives CASSPGQGLYEQYF. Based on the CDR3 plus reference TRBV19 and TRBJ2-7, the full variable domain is DGGITQSPKYLFRKEGQNVTLSCEQNLNHDAMYWYRQDPGQGLRLIYYSQIVNDFQKGDIAEGYSVSREKKESFPLTVTSAQKNPTAFYLCASSPGQGLYEQYFGPGTRLTVT.

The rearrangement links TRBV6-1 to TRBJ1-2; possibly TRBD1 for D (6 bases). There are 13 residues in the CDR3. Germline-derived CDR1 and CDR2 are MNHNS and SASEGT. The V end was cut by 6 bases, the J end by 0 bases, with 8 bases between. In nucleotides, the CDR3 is TGTGCCAGCAGAAGGACAGCTAACTATGGCTACACCTTC. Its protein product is CASRRTANYGYTF.

Here the CDR3 DNA reads TGTGCCAGCAGTACCCATATCGACAGGGTCGGAGAGACCCAGTACTTC. Amino acids: CASSTHIDRVGETQYF. This rearrangement joins TRBV6-6 to TRBJ2-5; TRBD1 aligns across 7 bases. V was clipped by 5 bases and J by 4 bases; unmatched bases: 13. This CDR3 region has 16 residues. Germline V gene data show CDR1 as MNHNY and CDR2 as SVGAGI (reference sequence).

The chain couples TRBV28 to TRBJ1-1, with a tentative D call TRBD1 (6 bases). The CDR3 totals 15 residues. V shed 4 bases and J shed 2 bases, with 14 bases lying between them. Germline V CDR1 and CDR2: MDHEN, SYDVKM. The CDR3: CASSYSTGSNTEAFF. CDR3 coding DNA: TGTGCCAGCAGTTATAGTACAGGGTCCAACACTGAAGCTTTCTTT.

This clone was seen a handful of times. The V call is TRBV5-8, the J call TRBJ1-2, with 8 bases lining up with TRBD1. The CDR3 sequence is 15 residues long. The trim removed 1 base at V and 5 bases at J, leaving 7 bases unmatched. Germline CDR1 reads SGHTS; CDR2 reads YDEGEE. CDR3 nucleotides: TGTGCCAGCAGCTTGTCAGGGGGCAGTATGTATGGCTACACCTTC. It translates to CASSLSGGSMYGYTF.

The CDR3 nucleotides are TGCGCCAGCAGCCAAGACTACGGTGCTAGCACAGATACGCAGTATTTT. This sequence encodes CASSQDYGASTDTQYF. The chain couples TRBV4-1 to TRBJ2-3; D unresolved. Germline V lookup: CDR1 MGHRA, CDR2 YSYEKL. Trimming stripped 0 bases from V and 0 bases from J, with 10 bases between. The CDR3 is 16 residues long.

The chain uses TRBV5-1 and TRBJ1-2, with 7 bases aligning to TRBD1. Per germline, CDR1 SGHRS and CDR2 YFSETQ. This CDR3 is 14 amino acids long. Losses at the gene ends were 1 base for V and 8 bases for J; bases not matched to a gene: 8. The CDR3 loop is CASSLSRTGDGYTF. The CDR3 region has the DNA TGCGCCAGCAGCTTGAGTCGCACAGGGGACGGCTACACCTTC.

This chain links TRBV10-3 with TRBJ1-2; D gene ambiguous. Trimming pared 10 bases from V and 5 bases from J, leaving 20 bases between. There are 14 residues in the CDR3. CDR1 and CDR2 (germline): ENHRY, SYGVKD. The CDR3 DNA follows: TGTGCCAGTCTCGACATTCAAACGAATTATGGCTACACCTTC. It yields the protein CASLDIQTNYGYTF.

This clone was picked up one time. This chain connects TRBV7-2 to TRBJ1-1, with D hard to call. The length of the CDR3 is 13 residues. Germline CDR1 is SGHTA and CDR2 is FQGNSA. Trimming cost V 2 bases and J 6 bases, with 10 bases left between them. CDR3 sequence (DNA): TGTGCCAGCAGCTTATCCGCCGGGGCTGAAGCTTTCTTT. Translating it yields CASSLSAGAEAFF.

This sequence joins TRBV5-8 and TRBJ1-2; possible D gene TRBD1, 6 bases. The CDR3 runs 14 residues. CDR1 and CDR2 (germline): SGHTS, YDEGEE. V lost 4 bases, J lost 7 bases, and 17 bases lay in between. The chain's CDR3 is CASSASGHGAGYTF. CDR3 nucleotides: TGTGCCAGCAGCGCCTCGGGACATGGCGCTGGCTACACCTTC.

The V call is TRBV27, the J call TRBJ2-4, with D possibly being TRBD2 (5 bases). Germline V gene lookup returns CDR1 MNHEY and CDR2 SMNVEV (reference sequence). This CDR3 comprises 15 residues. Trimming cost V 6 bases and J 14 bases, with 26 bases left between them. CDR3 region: CASRQRVAGVPKEYF. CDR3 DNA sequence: TGTGCCAGCAGGCAGAGGGTGGCAGGAGTCCCTAAAGAGTACTTC.

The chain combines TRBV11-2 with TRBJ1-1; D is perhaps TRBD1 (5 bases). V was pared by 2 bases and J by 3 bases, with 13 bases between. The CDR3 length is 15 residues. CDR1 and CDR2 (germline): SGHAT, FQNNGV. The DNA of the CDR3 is TGTGCCAGCAGCTTATTTAGGGGTTCTTACACTGAAGCTTTCTTT. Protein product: CASSLFRGSYTEAFF.